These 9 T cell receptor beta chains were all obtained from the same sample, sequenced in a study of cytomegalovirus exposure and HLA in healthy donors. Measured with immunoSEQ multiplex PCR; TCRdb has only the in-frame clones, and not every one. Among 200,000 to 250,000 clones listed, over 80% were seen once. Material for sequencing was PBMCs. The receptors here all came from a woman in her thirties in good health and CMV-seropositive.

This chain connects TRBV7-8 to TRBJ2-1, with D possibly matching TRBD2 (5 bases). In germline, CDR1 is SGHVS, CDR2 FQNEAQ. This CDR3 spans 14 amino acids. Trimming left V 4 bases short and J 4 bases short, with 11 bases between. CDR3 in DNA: TGTGCCAGCAGCTCAAAAAGCGGATACAATGAGCAGTTCTTC. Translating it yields CASSSKSGYNEQFF.

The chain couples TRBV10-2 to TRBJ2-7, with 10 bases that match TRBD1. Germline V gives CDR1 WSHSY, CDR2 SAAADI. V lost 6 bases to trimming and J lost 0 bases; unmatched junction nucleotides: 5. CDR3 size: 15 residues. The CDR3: CASRFGDRGSYEQYF. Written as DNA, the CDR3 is TGCGCCAGCAGGTTTGGGGACAGGGGCTCCTACGAGCAGTACTTC.

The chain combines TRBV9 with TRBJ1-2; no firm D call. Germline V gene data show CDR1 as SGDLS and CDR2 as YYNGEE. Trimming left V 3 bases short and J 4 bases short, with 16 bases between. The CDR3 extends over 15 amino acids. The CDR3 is CASSEDGSLPYGYTF. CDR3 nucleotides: TGTGCCAGCAGCGAGGACGGATCCCTCCCCTATGGCTACACCTTC. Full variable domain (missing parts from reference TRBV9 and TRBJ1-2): DSGVTQTPKHLITATGQRVTLRCSPRSGDLSVYWYQQSLDQGLQFLIQYYNGEERAKGNILERFSAQQFPDLHSELNLSSLELGDSALYFCASSEDGSLPYGYTFGSGTRLTVV.

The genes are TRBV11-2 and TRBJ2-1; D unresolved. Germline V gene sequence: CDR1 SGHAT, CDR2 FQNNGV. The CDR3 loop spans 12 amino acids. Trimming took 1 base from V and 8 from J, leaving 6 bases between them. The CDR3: CASSLAFYEQFF. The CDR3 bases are TGTGCCAGCAGCTTAGCCTTTTATGAGCAGTTCTTC.

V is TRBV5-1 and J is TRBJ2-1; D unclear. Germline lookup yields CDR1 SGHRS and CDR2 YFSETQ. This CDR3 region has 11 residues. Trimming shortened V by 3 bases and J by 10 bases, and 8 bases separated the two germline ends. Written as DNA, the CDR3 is TGCGCCAGCAGCTCCGCCGCCGAGCAGTTCTTC. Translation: CASSSAAEQFF.

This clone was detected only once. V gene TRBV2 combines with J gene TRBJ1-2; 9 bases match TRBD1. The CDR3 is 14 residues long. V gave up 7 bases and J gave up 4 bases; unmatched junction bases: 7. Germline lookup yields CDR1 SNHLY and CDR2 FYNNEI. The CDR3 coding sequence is TGTGCCAGCAAGGAAGGGACAGGGTCCTATGGCTACACCTTC. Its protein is CASKEGTGSYGYTF.

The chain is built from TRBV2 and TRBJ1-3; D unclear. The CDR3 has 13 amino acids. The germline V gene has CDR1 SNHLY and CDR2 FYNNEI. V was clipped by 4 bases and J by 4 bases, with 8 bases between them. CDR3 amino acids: CASSGQQGNTIYF. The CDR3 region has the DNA TGTGCCAGCAGTGGTCAACAAGGAAACACCATATATTTT.

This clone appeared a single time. The CDR3 here is CASSSGTGIHEQYF. For the CDR3, the DNA is TGTGCCAGCAGCTCCGGGACAGGGATCCACGAGCAGTACTTC. V is TRBV6-6 and J is TRBJ2-7; 9 positions agree with TRBD1. This CDR3 region has 14 residues. Per germline, CDR1 MNHNY and CDR2 SVGAGI (reference sequence). Trimming at V came to 6 bases and at J to 5 bases, leaving 8 bases not matched to a gene.

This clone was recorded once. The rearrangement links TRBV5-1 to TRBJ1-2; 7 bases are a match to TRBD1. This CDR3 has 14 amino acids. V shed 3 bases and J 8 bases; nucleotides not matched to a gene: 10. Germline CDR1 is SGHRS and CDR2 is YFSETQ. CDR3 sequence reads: CASSYGRGVDGYTF. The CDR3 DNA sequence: TGCGCCAGCAGCTATGGCAGGGGGGTGGACGGCTACACCTTC.